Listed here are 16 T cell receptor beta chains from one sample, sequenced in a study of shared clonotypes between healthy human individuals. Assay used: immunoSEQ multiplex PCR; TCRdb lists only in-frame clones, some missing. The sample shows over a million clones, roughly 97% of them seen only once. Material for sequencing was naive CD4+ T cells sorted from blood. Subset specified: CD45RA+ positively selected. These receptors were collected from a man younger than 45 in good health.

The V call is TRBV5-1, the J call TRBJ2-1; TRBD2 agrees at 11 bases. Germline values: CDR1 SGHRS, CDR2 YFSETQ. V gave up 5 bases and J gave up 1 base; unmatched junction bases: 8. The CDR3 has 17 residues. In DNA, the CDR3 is TGCGCCAGCAGTCCCGGGACTAGCGGTGGTTCCTACAATGAGCAGTTCTTC. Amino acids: CASSPGTSGGSYNEQFF.

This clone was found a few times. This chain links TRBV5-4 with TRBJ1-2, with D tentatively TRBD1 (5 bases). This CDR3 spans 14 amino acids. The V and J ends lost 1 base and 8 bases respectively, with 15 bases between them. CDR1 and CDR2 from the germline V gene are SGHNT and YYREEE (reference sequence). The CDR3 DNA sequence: TGTGCCAGCAGCTTGAGGGGCAGGCCTCGAGGCTACACCTTC. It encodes CASSLRGRPRGYTF.

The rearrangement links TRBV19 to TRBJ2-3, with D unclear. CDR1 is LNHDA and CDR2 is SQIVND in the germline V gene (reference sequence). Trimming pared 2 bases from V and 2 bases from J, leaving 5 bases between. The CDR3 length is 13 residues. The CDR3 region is CASSISNTDTQYF. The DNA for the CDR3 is TGTGCCAGTAGTATATCAAACACAGATACGCAGTATTTT.

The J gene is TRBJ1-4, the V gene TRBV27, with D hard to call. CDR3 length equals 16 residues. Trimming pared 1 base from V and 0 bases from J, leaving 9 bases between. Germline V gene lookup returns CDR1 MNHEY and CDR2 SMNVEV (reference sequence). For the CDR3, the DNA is TGTGCCAGCAGTTTATTAGGAGCCGCAACTAATGAAAAACTGTTTTTT. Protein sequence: CASSLLGAATNEKLFF.

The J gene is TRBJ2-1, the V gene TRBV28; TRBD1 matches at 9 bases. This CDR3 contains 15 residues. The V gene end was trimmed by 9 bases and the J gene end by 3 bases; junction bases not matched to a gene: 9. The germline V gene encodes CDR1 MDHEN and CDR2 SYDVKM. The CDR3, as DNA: TGTGCCAGTCAGGGACAGGGTGGAGGCTACAATGAGCAGTTCTTC. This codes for CASQGQGGGYNEQFF.

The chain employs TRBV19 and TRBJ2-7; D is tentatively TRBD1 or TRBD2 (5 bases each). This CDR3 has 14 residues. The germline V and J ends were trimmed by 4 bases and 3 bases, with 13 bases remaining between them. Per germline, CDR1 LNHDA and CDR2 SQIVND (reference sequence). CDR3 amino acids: CASSTISGSYEQYF. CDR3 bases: TGTGCCAGTAGTACTATTTCAGGGAGCTACGAGCAGTACTTC.

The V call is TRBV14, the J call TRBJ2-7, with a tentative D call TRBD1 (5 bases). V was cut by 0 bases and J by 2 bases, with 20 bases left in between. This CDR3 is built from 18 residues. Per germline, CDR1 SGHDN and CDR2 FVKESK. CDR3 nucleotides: TGTGCCAGCAGCCAAGATGAACCGTCGGACATGCACACCTACGAGCAGTACTTC. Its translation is CASSQDEPSDMHTYEQYF. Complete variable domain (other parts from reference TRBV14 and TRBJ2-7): EAGVTQFPSHSVIEKGQTVTLRCDPISGHDNLYWYRRVMGKEIKFLLHFVKESKQDESGMPNNRFLAERTGGTYSTLKVQPAELEDSGVYFCASSQDEPSDMHTYEQYFGPGTRLTVT.

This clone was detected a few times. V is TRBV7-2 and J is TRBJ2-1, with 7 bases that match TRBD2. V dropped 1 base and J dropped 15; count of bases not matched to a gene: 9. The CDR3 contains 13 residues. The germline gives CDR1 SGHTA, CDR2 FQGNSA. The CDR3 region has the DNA TGTGCCAGCAGCTTAGGCCAAACTAGCGTTCGGTTCTTC. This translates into CASSLGQTSVRFF. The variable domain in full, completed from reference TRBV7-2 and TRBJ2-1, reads GAGVSQSPSNKVTEKGKDVELRCDPISGHTALYWYRQSLGQGLEFLIYFQGNSAPDKSGLPSDRFSAERTGGSVSTLTIQRTQQEDSAVYLCASSLGQTSVRFFGPGTRLTVL.

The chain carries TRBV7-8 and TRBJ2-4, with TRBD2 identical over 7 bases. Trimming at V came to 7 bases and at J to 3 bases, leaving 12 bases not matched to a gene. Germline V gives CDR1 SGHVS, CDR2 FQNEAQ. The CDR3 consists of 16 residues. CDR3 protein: CASMGPRLANKNIQYF. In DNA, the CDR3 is TGTGCCAGCATGGGGCCCCGACTAGCCAACAAAAACATTCAGTACTTC. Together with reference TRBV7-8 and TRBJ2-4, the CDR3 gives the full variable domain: GAGVSQSPRYKVAKRGQDVALRCDPISGHVSLFWYQQALGQGPEFLTYFQNEAQLDKSGLPSDRFFAERPEGSVSTLKIQRTQQEDSAVYLCASMGPRLANKNIQYFGAGTRLSVL.

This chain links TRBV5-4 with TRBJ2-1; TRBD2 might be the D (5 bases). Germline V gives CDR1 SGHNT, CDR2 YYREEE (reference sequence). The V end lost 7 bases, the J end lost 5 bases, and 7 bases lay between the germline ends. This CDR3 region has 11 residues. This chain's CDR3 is CASYGDNEQFF. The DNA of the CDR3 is TGTGCCAGCTACGGGGACAATGAGCAGTTCTTC.

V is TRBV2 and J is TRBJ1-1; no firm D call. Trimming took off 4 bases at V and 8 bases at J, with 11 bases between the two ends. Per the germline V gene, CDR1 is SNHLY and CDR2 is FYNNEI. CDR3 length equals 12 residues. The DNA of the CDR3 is TGTGCCAGCAGTGGCATGGGCAGGGAAGCTTTCTTT. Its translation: CASSGMGREAFF. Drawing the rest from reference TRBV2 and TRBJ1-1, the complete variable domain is EPEVTQTPSHQVTQMGQEVILRCVPISNHLYFYWYRQILGQKVEFLVSFYNNEISEKSEIFDDQFSVERPDGSNFTLKIRSTKLEDSAMYFCASSGMGREAFFGQGTRLTVV.

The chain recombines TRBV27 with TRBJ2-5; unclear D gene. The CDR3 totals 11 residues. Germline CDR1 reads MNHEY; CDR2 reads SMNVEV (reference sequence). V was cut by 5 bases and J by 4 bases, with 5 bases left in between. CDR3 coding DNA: TGTGCCAGCAGTAGGGTAGAGACCCAGTACTTC. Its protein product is CASSRVETQYF.

The CDR3 DNA sequence: TGTGCCAGTAGTACCCCCGGGACTAGCGGCGTCACAGATACGCAGTATTTT. It yields the protein CASSTPGTSGVTDTQYF. This chain uses TRBV19 with TRBJ2-3, with 11 bases fitting TRBD2. The CDR3 contains 17 residues. The junction had 8 bases not matched to a gene; V was cut back by 4 bases and J by 2 bases. CDR1 and CDR2 from the germline V gene are LNHDA and SQIVND (reference sequence).

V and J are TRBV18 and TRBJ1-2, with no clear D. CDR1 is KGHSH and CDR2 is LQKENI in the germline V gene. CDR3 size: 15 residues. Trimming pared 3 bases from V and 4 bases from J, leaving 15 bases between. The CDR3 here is CASSPIDKTTYGYTF. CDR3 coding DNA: TGTGCCAGCTCACCGATAGACAAAACAACCTATGGCTACACCTTC.

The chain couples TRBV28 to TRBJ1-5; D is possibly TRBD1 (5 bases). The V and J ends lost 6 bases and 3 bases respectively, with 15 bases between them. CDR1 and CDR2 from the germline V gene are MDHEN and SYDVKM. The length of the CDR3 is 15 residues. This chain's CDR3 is CASRPPGGINQPQHF. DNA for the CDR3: TGTGCCAGCAGACCCCCTGGGGGGATCAATCAGCCCCAGCATTTT.

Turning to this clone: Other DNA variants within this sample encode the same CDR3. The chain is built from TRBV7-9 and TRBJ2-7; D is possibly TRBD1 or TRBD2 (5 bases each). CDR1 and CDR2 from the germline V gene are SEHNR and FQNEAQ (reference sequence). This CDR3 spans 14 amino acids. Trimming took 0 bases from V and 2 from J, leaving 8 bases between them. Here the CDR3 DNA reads TGTGCCAGCAGCTTAGCCCAGGGACCCTACGAGCAGTACTTC. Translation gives CASSLAQGPYEQYF.